The 19 T cell receptor beta chains presented below share a single source sample, sequenced in a study of control samples from healthy donors and cancer patients (dated by TCRdb to 2020 to 2021). The method behind the library was the immunoSEQ multiplex PCR assay. The clones in this table, taken by TCRdb from immuneACCESS, are in-frame only. Not every clone is retained; where verified, under half of the shortfall comes from an unresolved V gene, and the cause of the rest is unknown. The sample has 45,000 or so clones on record, around 87% of them singletons. Clones ranked in the top ten supply about 9.4% of the sample. Sample: PBMCs. The source of these receptors is a woman in her sixties or seventies with lung cancer.

The chain employs TRBV9 and TRBJ1-5, with D tentatively TRBD1 (5 bases). This CDR3 is built from 14 residues. V was trimmed by 0 bases and J by 7 bases, leaving 11 bases between them. Germline V gene sequence: CDR1 SGDLS, CDR2 YYNGEE. The CDR3 nucleotides are TGTGCCAGCAGCGTAGGTTCAGGGCGCCAGCCCCAGCATTTT. This translates into CASSVGSGRQPQHF.

This chain connects TRBV7-2 to TRBJ2-4; D possibly corresponds to TRBD2 (6 bases). V lost 5 bases to trimming and J lost 7 bases, with 12 bases between them. Germline V lookup: CDR1 SGHTA, CDR2 FQGNSA. There are 13 residues in the CDR3. CDR3 sequence (DNA): TGTGCCAGCAGCGTTGGAGGGGCGAACATTCAGTACTTC. Its protein is CASSVGGANIQYF.

A remark on this clone: The junction departs from the called germline gene at one end, perhaps through a read error. The V gene is TRBV4-2, the J gene TRBJ2-2; 9 nucleotides agree with TRBD1. This CDR3 comprises 16 residues. The germline gives CDR1 LGHNA, CDR2 YNFKEQ. CDR3 in DNA: TGTGCCAGCAGCCAAGCTTTGGGACAGGGAACCGGGGAGCCGTTTTTT. Residues: CASSQALGQGTGEPFF.

This clone appeared a single time. The chain has TRBV30 and TRBJ2-2; 7 bases are shared with TRBD2. Germline CDR1 and CDR2: GTSNPN and SVGIG (reference sequence). V shed 4 bases, J shed 0 bases, and the junction held 11 bases outside the gene matches. CDR3 size: 17 residues. The CDR3 reads CAWTPQRDLTNTGELFF. For the CDR3, the DNA is TGTGCCTGGACGCCCCAGCGGGACCTGACGAACACCGGGGAGCTGTTTTTT. The variable domain in full, completed from reference TRBV30 and TRBJ2-2, reads SQTIHQWPATLVQPVGSPLSLECTVEGTSNPNLYWYRQAAGRGLQLLFYSVGIGQISSEVPQNLSASRPQDRQFILSSKKLLLSDSGFYLCAWTPQRDLTNTGELFFGEGSRLTVL.

The chain combines TRBV19 with TRBJ1-5, with D possibly being TRBD1 (6 bases). CDR3 length: 14 residues. Germline CDR1 and CDR2: LNHDA and SQIVND (reference sequence). Trimming took 3 bases from V and 5 from J, leaving 11 bases between them. The CDR3, as DNA: TGTGCCAGTAGTATTGAGGGGGAATATCAGCCCCAGCATTTT. Its translation is CASSIEGEYQPQHF.

The chain uses TRBV7-9 and TRBJ1-3; tentatively, D is TRBD1 (5 bases). This CDR3 is 16 amino acids long. The V and J ends lost 1 base and 0 bases respectively, with 10 bases between them. From germline, CDR1 is SEHNR and CDR2 FQNEAQ (reference sequence). CDR3 coding DNA: TGTGCCAGCAGCTTAGGTGCCAGGGCCTCTGGAAACACCATATATTTT. Translation: CASSLGARASGNTIYF.

The rearrangement links TRBV3-1 (or the pseudogene TRBV3-2) to TRBJ2-4; D gene unclear. The V gene's germline CDR1 is LGHDT and CDR2 YNNKEL (reference sequence). V was cut by 0 bases and J by 7 bases, with 13 bases left in between. This CDR3 has 15 amino acids. CDR3 region: CASSQDGSGGNIQYF. The CDR3 nucleotides are TGTGCCAGCAGCCAAGATGGTTCCGGTGGGAACATTCAGTACTTC.

The chain recombines TRBV6-5 with TRBJ1-4; D not certain. Trimming removed 5 bases at V and 8 bases at J, with 15 bases between. The CDR3 sequence is 14 residues long. From germline, CDR1 is MNHEY and CDR2 SVGAGI. The CDR3 coding sequence is TGTGCCAGCAGTAAGAACAGATTGAGGGAAAAACTGTTTTTT. Its translation: CASSKNRLREKLFF.

V is TRBV19 and J is TRBJ2-2; weak D call: TRBD2 (5 bases). The ends were cut back, 5 bases at V and 2 bases at J, with 15 bases in the middle. Germline-derived CDR1 and CDR2 are LNHDA and SQIVND (reference sequence). The CDR3 contains 16 residues. The DNA of the CDR3 is TGTGCCAGTAGTTCGGACGGAGGAGTTAACACCGGGGAGCTGTTTTTT. Its protein product is CASSSDGGVNTGELFF.

The sample holds one count of this clone. J is TRBJ2-7 and V is TRBV3-1 (or the pseudogene TRBV3-2), with 7 bases aligning to TRBD2. The CDR3 spans 14 residues. CDR1 LGHDT and CDR2 YNNKEL come from the germline V gene (reference sequence). V lost 1 base to trimming and J lost 3 bases; unmatched junction nucleotides: 3. CDR3 in DNA: TGTGCCAGCAGCCAAGGGGGAGGGCTCTACGAGCAGTACTTC. Its translation is CASSQGGGLYEQYF.

This clone has just one count. The V and J genes are TRBV7-7 and TRBJ2-7; D might be TRBD1 (6 bases). Trimming took 5 bases from V and 5 from J, leaving 13 bases between them. The CDR3 sequence is 13 residues long. Germline V CDR1 and CDR2: SSHAT, FNYEAQ (reference sequence). The DNA of the CDR3 is TGTGCCAGCAGCCTCGACAGGTTCGACGAGCAGTACTTC. It specifies CASSLDRFDEQYF.

This sequence joins TRBV7-2 and TRBJ2-5; D is undetermined. V lost 1 base, J lost 5 bases, and 8 bases lay in between. The CDR3 is 13 amino acids. Germline-derived CDR1 and CDR2 are SGHTA and FQGNSA. CDR3: CASSLVYGETQYF. The CDR3 DNA follows: TGTGCCAGCAGCTTAGTTTATGGGGAGACCCAGTACTTC.

This CDR3 reads CASSSGTGTYEQYF. In DNA, the CDR3 is TGCGCCAGCAGCTCCGGGACAGGGACCTACGAGCAGTACTTC. The gene calls are TRBV5-1 and TRBJ2-7, with 9 bases that match TRBD1. Germline V lookup: CDR1 SGHRS, CDR2 YFSETQ. Trimming cost V 3 bases and J 2 bases; bases outside gene matches: 3. The CDR3 is 14 amino acids.

The chain links TRBV6-5 to TRBJ1-5, with TRBD1 identical over 7 bases. There are 15 residues in the CDR3. Germline loops: CDR1 MNHEY, CDR2 SVGAGI. V shed 5 bases and J 3 bases; nucleotides not matched to a gene: 7. CDR3 nucleotide sequence: TGTGCCAGCAGTCCTCGGACAGGAATCAATCAGCCCCAGCATTTT. Translating gives CASSPRTGINQPQHF.

V usage is TRBV10-3 and J usage is TRBJ2-1; TRBD2 matches at 9 bases. After removal of 0 bases from V and 7 bases from J, the junction contained 10 bases not matched to a gene. Germline V gene data show CDR1 as ENHRY and CDR2 as SYGVKD. The CDR3 covers 17 residues. The CDR3 reads CAISESRPSGISNEQFF. As DNA, the CDR3 is TGTGCCATCAGTGAGTCGAGACCTAGCGGGATTTCTAATGAGCAGTTCTTC.

The J gene is TRBJ2-1, the V gene TRBV30; 13 positions agree with TRBD2. Germline CDR1 is GTSNPN and CDR2 is SVGIG (reference sequence). This CDR3 is 14 amino acids long. J lost 9 bases, V lost 6 bases, and 8 bases had no gene match. The CDR3 DNA reads as TGTGCCTGCTGGGGGACTAGCGGGGTTCGTGAGCAGTTCTTC. This codes for CACWGTSGVREQFF.

V is TRBV7-9 and J is TRBJ2-3, with unresolved D. The V and J ends lost 2 bases and 4 bases respectively, with 13 bases between them. CDR1 SEHNR and CDR2 FQNEAQ come from the germline V gene (reference sequence). This CDR3 comprises 15 residues. The CDR3 nucleotides read TGTGCCAGCAGCTTATTGGGCTTCCCCCCAGATACGCAGTATTTT. Its translation is CASSLLGFPPDTQYF.

This clone was counted only a few times. The rearrangement joins TRBV2 to TRBJ1-1; TRBD1 is a possible D gene (6 bases). This CDR3 is built from 13 residues. Germline CDR1 and CDR2: SNHLY and FYNNEI. V was pared by 6 bases and J by 6 bases, with 14 bases between. Written as DNA, the CDR3 is TGTGCCAGCAGCGTCACAGGGTTCGCTGAAGCTTTCTTT. Protein sequence: CASSVTGFAEAFF.

The V gene is TRBV9, the J gene TRBJ1-5, with D possibly TRBD1 on 6 matching bases. CDR1 and CDR2 (germline): SGDLS, YYNGEE. The CDR3 contains 17 residues. V lost 3 bases, J lost 5 bases, and 21 bases lay in between. As DNA, the CDR3 is TGTGCCAGCAGCGAACCTCCTACGGGGGCCACTGATCAGCCCCAGCATTTT. Translation gives CASSEPPTGATDQPQHF.